This T cell receptor beta chain was captured in a study of blood T cell repertoires in COVID-19. On the study more broadly: Whether acute or convalescent, the COVID-19 samples came from the United States, Italy and Spain. Nucleic acid was either cDNA or gDNA, and it came from T cells, B-cell-depleted T cells, or PBMCs.

Germline-derived CDR1 and CDR2 are SQVTM and ANQGSEA. Trimming took 4 bases from V and 1 from J; bases not matched to a gene: 2. CDR3 length: 13 residues. Original processing notes: Amplification from reference gene primers served as the basis for estimated nucleated cell counts. Data came from immunoSEQ multiplex PCR; TCRdb stores just in-frame clones and leaves some out. Clone size and V and J calls were adopted from that table, with D and trimming inferred from the DNA. The sample consists of roughly 70,000 clones, over 65% of them appearing once. This chain links TRBV29-1 with TRBJ1-1; 8 positions match TRBD1. What was sequenced was peripheral blood. This receptor was taken from a woman aged 55-69 years with acute or convalescent COVID-19. The CDR3 protein is CSVGDRRNTEAFF. The CDR3 region has the DNA TGCAGCGTTGGGGACAGGCGGAACACTGAAGCTTTCTTT. The full variable domain, its missing parts supplied by reference TRBV29-1 and TRBJ1-1, is SAVISQKPSRDICQRGTSLTIQCQVDSQVTMMFWYRQQPGQSLTLIATANQGSEATYESGFVIDKFPISRPNLTFSTLTVSNMSPEDSSIYLCSVGDRRNTEAFFGQGTRLTVV.